A single T cell receptor (beta chain) is shown here with its context. Its antigen is unidentified. Vbeta (60) and Jbeta (13) primers were used in the PCR. Sequencing was performed with immunoSEQ multiplex PCR; in TCRdb, only in-frame clones are kept and a portion is missing. The sample has approximately 50,000 clones, roughly 75% seen once; the top ten hold 8% to 8.5%. The source of the sample is a study of cytomegalovirus exposure and HLA in healthy donors. For the study at large: Genetic ancestry analysis placed 81% of the 350 to 500 donors that were genotyped in the Caucasian-associated cluster. Study outcomes and limitations: As a later analysis showed, a missense DCLRE1C variant was linked to trimming of TCR beta V- and J-genes. Data from an earlier analysis indicated that most TCR beta V segments were productive either about 87% or about 30% of the time. Later findings reportedly placed an Asian-associated ancestry cluster below the roughly 730-donor mean for N-insertions.

The CDR3 has 18 residues. V was trimmed by 5 bases and J by 3 bases, leaving 25 bases between them. The germline gives CDR1 MDHEN, CDR2 SYDVKM. The V call is TRBV28, the J call TRBJ1-1; D is perhaps TRBD1 (6 bases). This receptor was identified in a man younger than 45 in good health and CMV-seropositive. Sequenced: PBMCs. DNA for the CDR3: TGTGCCAGCAGTAATAAAACGGGGTCCGGGACAATTCACACTGAAGCTTTCTTT. This encodes CASSNKTGSGTIHTEAFF.